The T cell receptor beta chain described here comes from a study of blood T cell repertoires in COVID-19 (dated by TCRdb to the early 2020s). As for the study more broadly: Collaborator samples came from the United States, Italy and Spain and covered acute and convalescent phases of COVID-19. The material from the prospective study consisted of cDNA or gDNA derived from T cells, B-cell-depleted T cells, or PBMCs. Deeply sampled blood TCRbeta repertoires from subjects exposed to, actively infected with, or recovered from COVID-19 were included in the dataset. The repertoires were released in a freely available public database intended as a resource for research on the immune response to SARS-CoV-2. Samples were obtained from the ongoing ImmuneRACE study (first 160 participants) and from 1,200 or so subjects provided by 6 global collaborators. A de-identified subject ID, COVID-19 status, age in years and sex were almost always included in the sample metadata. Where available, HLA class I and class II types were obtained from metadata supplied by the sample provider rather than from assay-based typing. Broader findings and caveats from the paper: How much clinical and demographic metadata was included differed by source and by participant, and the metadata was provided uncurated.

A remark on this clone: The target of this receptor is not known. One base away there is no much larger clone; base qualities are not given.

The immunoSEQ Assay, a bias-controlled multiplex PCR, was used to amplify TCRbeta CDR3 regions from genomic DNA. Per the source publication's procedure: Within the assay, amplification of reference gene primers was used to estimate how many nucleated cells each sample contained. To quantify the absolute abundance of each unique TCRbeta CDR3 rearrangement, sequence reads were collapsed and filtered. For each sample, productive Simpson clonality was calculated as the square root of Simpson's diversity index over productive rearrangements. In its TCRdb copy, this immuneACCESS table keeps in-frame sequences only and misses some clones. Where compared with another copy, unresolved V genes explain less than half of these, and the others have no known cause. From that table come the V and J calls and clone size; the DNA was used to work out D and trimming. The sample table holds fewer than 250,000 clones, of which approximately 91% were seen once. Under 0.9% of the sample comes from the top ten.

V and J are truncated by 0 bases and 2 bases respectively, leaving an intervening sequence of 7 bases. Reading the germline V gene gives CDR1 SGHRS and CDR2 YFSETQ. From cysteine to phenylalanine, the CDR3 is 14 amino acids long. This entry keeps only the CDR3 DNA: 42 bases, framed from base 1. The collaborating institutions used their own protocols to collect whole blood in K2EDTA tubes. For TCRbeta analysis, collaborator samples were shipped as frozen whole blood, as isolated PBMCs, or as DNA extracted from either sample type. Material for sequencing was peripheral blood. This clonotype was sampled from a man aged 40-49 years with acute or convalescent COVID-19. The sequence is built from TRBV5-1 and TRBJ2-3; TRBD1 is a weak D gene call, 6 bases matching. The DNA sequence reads TGCGCCAGCAGCTTGGGACAGGACACAGATACGCAGTATTTT. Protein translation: CASSLGQDTDTQYF. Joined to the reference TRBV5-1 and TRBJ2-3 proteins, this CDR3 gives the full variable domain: KAGVTQTPRYLIKTRGQQVTLSCSPISGHRSVSWYQQTPGQGLQFLFEYFSETQRNKGNFPGRFSGRQFSNSRSEMNVSTLELGDSALYLCASSLGQDTDTQYFGPGTRLTVL.